This TCR beta chain was obtained from a study of blood T cell repertoires in COVID-19. The wider study: Acute-phase and convalescent COVID-19 samples originated in the United States, Italy and Spain.

Source study methods: Reference gene primer amplification gave estimated nucleated cell counts. Data came from immunoSEQ multiplex PCR; TCRdb stores just in-frame clones and leaves some out. V and J calls and clone size are those listed in that table; D and trimming were worked out from the DNA. The sample holds more than 300,000 clones, around 90% seen once. The sample consisted of PBMCs or T cells enriched from blood (not recorded which). This TCR came from a woman between 18 and 29 years old who had recovered from COVID-19.

The DNA for the CDR3 is TGTGCCAGCAGTGAATTTGGGGAGAAAATTAACTATGGCTACACCTTC. Protein sequence: CASSEFGEKINYGYTF. The gene calls are TRBV6-1 and TRBJ1-2; D ambiguous. Trimming cost V 2 bases and J 1 base, with 14 bases left between them. In germline, CDR1 is MNHNS, CDR2 SASEGT. The CDR3 extends over 16 amino acids.